A single sample is the source of the 30 T cell receptor beta chains below, sequenced in a study of T cell repertoires in cytomegalovirus infection. These TCRs' antigens remain unknown. MiXCR was run by TCRdb on the reads, yielding one entry per CDR3 protein. The sample yields roughly 990,000 distinct CDR3 sequences, around 30% seen once. The sample was cultured CD8+ T cells from PBMCs, taken from culture after CMV antigen stimulation. The source of these receptors is a human donor in good health (CMV status not recorded). Some clones in this sample may be carry-over from other donors' samples.

As concerns this clonotype: The DNA is omitted, as the CDR3 cannot be located on it reliably, and the CDR3 follows TCRdb's listing. The chain recombines TRBV27 with TRBJ1-2; the table's D call, TRBD1, has no DNA check behind it. Germline V CDR1 and CDR2: MNHEY, SMNVEV (reference sequence). The CDR3 sequence runs 14 residues, both termini included. CDR3 loop: CASSSSTGFHGYTF.

This clonotype was picked up many times. The V call is TRBV7-9, the J call TRBJ2-6; unclear D gene. V gave up 6 bases and J gave up 4 bases, with 10 bases separating them. In germline, CDR1 is SEHNR, CDR2 FQNEAQ (reference sequence). The CDR3 length is 14 residues. The CDR3: CASSSTPGANVLTF. CDR3 DNA: TGTGCCAGCAGTAGCACACCCGGGGCCAACGTCCTGACTTTC.

The genes are TRBV13 and TRBJ1-3, with D unresolved. Germline loops: CDR1 PRHDT, CDR2 FYEKMQ (reference sequence). The CDR3 has 14 amino acids. V was cut by 5 bases and J by 2 bases, with 10 bases left in between. The CDR3 sequence is CASSARVPGNTIYF. DNA for the CDR3: TGTGCCAGCAGCGCAAGGGTGCCTGGAAACACCATATATTTT.

At least ten counts were recorded for this clonotype. The V call is TRBV7-9, the J call TRBJ2-5; tentatively, D is TRBD1 (6 bases). V lost 5 bases to trimming and J lost 4 bases, with 17 bases between them. The CDR3 loop spans 15 amino acids. Germline CDR1 is SEHNR and CDR2 is FQNEAQ (reference sequence). Written as DNA, the CDR3 is TGTGCCAGCAGCATCGGACAGTCAGTGGGAGAGACCCAGTACTTC. Its translation is CASSIGQSVGETQYF.

This clonotype was counted ten times or more. J is TRBJ2-2 and V is TRBV7-6; 9 nucleotides match TRBD2. With 7 bases clipped from V and 5 bases from J, the junction kept 20 bases outside the gene matches. The CDR3 loop spans 19 amino acids. CDR1 and CDR2 from the germline V gene are SGHVS and FNYEAQ. The CDR3 DNA reads as TGTGCCAGCACCCAGGGATATGCGGGGGGGAAGTCGGGAACCGGGGAGCTGTTTTTT. Its protein is CASTQGYAGGKSGTGELFF.

About this clonotype: It may be a read error: a sequence one base away is much more abundant. The rearrangement links TRBV7-6 to TRBJ1-1; D possibly corresponds to TRBD1 (6 bases). This CDR3 is 13 amino acids long. Germline CDR1 is SGHVS and CDR2 is FNYEAQ. The CDR3: CVSSFSGASEAFF. DNA of the CDR3: TGTGTCAGCAGCTTCTCAGGGGCGTCTGAAGCTTTCTTT.

V gene TRBV7-4 combines with J gene TRBJ2-7; D unclear. Germline loops: CDR1 SGHVT, CDR2 SQSDAQ. This CDR3 is built from 15 residues. The CDR3, as DNA: TGTGCCAACAGCGAGGACGCCTCGCCATCCTACGAGCAGTACGTC. Translation gives CANSEDASPSYEQYV.

The chain is built from TRBV14 and TRBJ1-2, with D possibly being TRBD1 (5 bases). The V gene lost 6 bases and the J gene lost 6 bases, with 14 bases spanning the gap. The CDR3 has 13 residues. The germline gives CDR1 SGHDN, CDR2 FVKESK. The CDR3 nucleotides are TGTGCCAGCAGGCTGACGGGGGAACATGGCTACACCTTC. Protein sequence: CASRLTGEHGYTF.

The chain links TRBV5-6 to TRBJ2-7, with D perhaps assigned TRBD1 or TRBD2 (5 bases each). CDR3 length: 15 residues. The germline V gene encodes CDR1 SGHDT and CDR2 YYEEEE. V lost 4 bases and J 7 bases, leaving 21 bases between the germline ends. The CDR3 coding sequence is TGTGCCAGCAGCCCCGGGACCCTCAAGTGGATGGAGCAGTACTTC. As protein: CASSPGTLKWMEQYF.

In this sample, this clonotype turned up a few times. The gene calls are TRBV27 and TRBJ1-5; 9 bases line up with TRBD1. In germline, CDR1 is MNHEY, CDR2 SMNVEV (reference sequence). V shed 5 bases and J 1 base; nucleotides not matched to a gene: 9. The CDR3 totals 17 residues. The CDR3 loop reads CASSPRTGVRSNQPQHF. The CDR3 nucleotides are TGTGCCAGCAGTCCGAGGACAGGGGTCAGGAGCAATCAGCCCCAGCATTTT.

This clonotype was seen only a few times. The chain carries TRBV12-3 or TRBV12-4 and TRBJ2-1; 8 bases fit TRBD2. The CDR3 spans 16 residues. V lost 5 bases, J lost 2 bases, and 8 bases stayed unmatched. CDR3 residues: CASSGWGGGTYNEQFF. The CDR3 region has the DNA TGTGCCAGCAGTGGATGGGGCGGGGGGACCTACAATGAGCAGTTCTTC.

V and J are TRBV5-5 and TRBJ2-4; possibly TRBD1 for D (5 bases). Germline values: CDR1 SGHKS, CDR2 YYEKEE (reference sequence). Between the trimmed V and J ends, which lost 2 bases and 11 bases, there was a span of 20 bases. This CDR3 contains 15 residues. As DNA, the CDR3 is TGTGCCAGCAGCTTTGGGCAGGGAAACTACATCGTTCAGTACTTC. Translating it yields CASSFGQGNYIVQYF.

This chain links TRBV6-1 with TRBJ1-2; TRBD1 matches at 7 bases. Germline V CDR1 and CDR2: MNHNS, SASEGT. The ends lost 4 bases at V and 3 bases at J; junction bases unmatched: 11. The CDR3 covers 16 residues. The CDR3 DNA follows: TGTGCCAGCAGTGCCCTTATCCAGGGGGGATACTATGGCTACACCTTC. Translation gives CASSALIQGGYYGYTF.

DNA for the CDR3: TGTGCCAGCAGTTACCGCCGGCGACACCGGGACAGGGGGATGGGCGAGCAGTACTTC. Encoded protein: CASSYRRRHRDRGMGEQYF. This chain joins TRBV6-5 and TRBJ2-7, with 11 bases fitting TRBD1. The trim removed 2 bases at V and 6 bases at J, leaving 18 bases unmatched. The CDR3 totals 19 residues. Germline CDR1 is MNHEY and CDR2 is SVGAGI.

V and J are TRBV27 and TRBJ1-1; D is unresolved. V shed 4 bases and J shed 3 bases, with 15 bases lying between them. CDR1 is MNHEY, CDR2 SMNVEV, per germline (reference sequence). This CDR3 comprises 15 residues. As DNA, the CDR3 is TGTGCCAGCAGTTCAGGAGACATAGGTCACACTGAAGCTTTCTTT. Protein product: CASSSGDIGHTEAFF.

The rearrangement links TRBV6-5 to TRBJ1-5, with a possible D match to TRBD1 (5 bases). Germline V gene sequence: CDR1 MNHEY, CDR2 SVGAGI. The CDR3 has 13 amino acids. V was shortened by 2 bases and J by 6 bases, with 8 bases between the two germline ends. CDR3 amino acids: CASSYRGFQPQHF. In DNA form, the CDR3 reads TGTGCCAGCAGTTACAGGGGTTTTCAGCCCCAGCATTTT.

This clonotype was seen a few times. The V gene is TRBV12-3 or TRBV12-4, the J gene TRBJ2-1; 8 nucleotides line up with TRBD2. CDR3 length equals 14 residues. With 6 bases clipped from V and 7 bases from J, the junction kept 8 bases outside the gene matches. In nucleotides, the CDR3 is TGTGCCAGCAGCCCCACGGGGGGGCGAAATGAGCAGTTCTTC. Translating gives CASSPTGGRNEQFF.

This clonotype was seen repeatedly, ten times or more. The chain recombines TRBV28 with TRBJ1-1; D not resolved. Germline V gene lookup returns CDR1 MDHEN and CDR2 SYDVKM. The germline V and J ends were trimmed by 4 bases and 1 base, with 7 bases remaining between them. The CDR3 consists of 13 residues. CDR3 DNA: TGTGCCAGCAGTTGGGAAGGGAACACTGAAGCTTTCTTT. Amino acids: CASSWEGNTEAFF.

There are a few counts of this clonotype. J is TRBJ2-1 and V is TRBV4-1, with TRBD2 as a possible D gene (7 bases). CDR1 is MGHRA and CDR2 is YSYEKL in the germline V gene. The V gene lost 4 bases and the J gene lost 5 bases, with 12 bases spanning the gap. There are 14 residues in the CDR3. In nucleotides, the CDR3 is TGCGCCAGCAGCCGGGGAGGGGGTAACAATGAGCAGTTCTTC. Its translation is CASSRGGGNNEQFF.

This clonotype appeared a few times. The chain couples TRBV6-1 to TRBJ2-1, with D perhaps TRBD2 (7 bases). The CDR3 is 15 amino acids. The ends were cut back, 7 bases at V and 0 bases at J, with 13 bases in the middle. Germline assignment: CDR1 MNHNS and CDR2 SASEGT. CDR3 nucleotide sequence: TGTGCCAGCACCCAGGGGAGGGCCTCCTACAATGAGCAGTTCTTC. Translated, it gives CASTQGRASYNEQFF.

There are a few counts of this clonotype. As DNA, the CDR3 is TGTGCCAGCAGCTCGACAGGGGACCTCTATGGCTACACCTTC. It is translated as CASSSTGDLYGYTF. The chain joins TRBV7-6 to TRBJ1-2; 8 nucleotides agree with TRBD1. The junction had 5 bases not matched to a gene; V was cut back by 4 bases and J by 4 bases. The CDR3 has 14 amino acids. The V gene's germline CDR1 is SGHVS and CDR2 FNYEAQ.

The sample holds many counts of this clonotype. The chain couples TRBV7-2 to TRBJ1-2; D remains ambiguous. Deletions cut 0 bases from V and 2 bases from J, with 10 bases between. Germline assignment: CDR1 SGHTA and CDR2 FQGNSA. CDR3 size: 15 residues. The CDR3: CASSLAQGPNYGYTF. The CDR3 DNA reads TGTGCCAGCAGCTTAGCGCAAGGACCAAACTATGGCTACACCTTC. Variable domain in full (rest from reference TRBV7-2 and TRBJ1-2): GAGVSQSPSNKVTEKGKDVELRCDPISGHTALYWYRQSLGQGLEFLIYFQGNSAPDKSGLPSDRFSAERTGGSVSTLTIQRTQQEDSAVYLCASSLAQGPNYGYTFGSGTRLTVV.

CDR3 amino acids: CASSIRGFNEQYV. Written as DNA, the CDR3 is TGTGCCAGCAGTATAAGGGGGTTCAACGAGCAGTACGTC. The V gene is TRBV6-6, the J gene TRBJ2-7, with TRBD1 as a possible D gene (6 bases). With 5 bases removed from V and 5 bases from J, the gap between germline ends came to 13 bases. The length of the CDR3 is 13 residues. The germline CDR1 and CDR2 sequences are MNHNY and SVGAGI (reference sequence).

This clonotype was seen a few times. The chain is built from TRBV7-9 and TRBJ1-5, with 7 bases aligning to TRBD1. This CDR3 is 14 amino acids long. The J segment lost 4 bases and the V segment lost 5 bases, leaving 5 bases of the junction unmatched. Germline lookup yields CDR1 SEHNR and CDR2 FQNEAQ (reference sequence). The CDR3 here is CASSMEGANQPQHF. For the CDR3, the DNA is TGTGCCAGCAGCATGGAGGGGGCTAATCAGCCCCAGCATTTT.

The chain couples TRBV25-1 to TRBJ1-5; D is ambiguous. Germline V gene lookup returns CDR1 MGHDK and CDR2 SYGVNS. The CDR3 spans 12 residues. V was shortened by 11 bases and J by 3 bases, with 11 bases between the two germline ends. CDR3 amino acids: CARRVYNQPQHF. The CDR3 coding sequence is TGTGCCCGAAGGGTGTACAATCAGCCCCAGCATTTT.

This chain connects TRBV12-3 or TRBV12-4 to TRBJ1-1, with 9 positions matching TRBD1. The CDR3 has 16 amino acids. Germline trimming cut 6 bases from V and 5 bases from J; bases unmatched to any gene: 13. CDR3 amino acids: CASRLQANRGPTEAFF. Written as DNA, the CDR3 is TGTGCCAGCAGGCTACAGGCGAACAGGGGGCCTACTGAAGCTTTCTTT.

This clonotype has ten or more counts. This rearrangement joins TRBV7-8 to TRBJ2-4; 8 nucleotides align to TRBD1. The J segment lost 1 base and the V segment lost 4 bases, leaving 6 bases of the junction unmatched. CDR1 and CDR2 (germline): SGHVS, FQNEAQ. The CDR3 spans 16 residues. In DNA form, the CDR3 reads TGTGCCAGCAGCTCGCGACAGGGGATTGCCAAAAACATTCAGTACTTC. Residues: CASSSRQGIAKNIQYF.

This sequence joins TRBV7-9 and TRBJ2-3; D not certain. V was clipped by 3 bases and J by 1 base, with 11 bases between them. The CDR3 is 15 amino acids. From germline, CDR1 is SEHNR and CDR2 FQNEAQ (reference sequence). CDR3: CASSFGAGGTDTQYF. The CDR3 DNA follows: TGTGCCAGCAGCTTCGGTGCAGGAGGCACAGATACGCAGTATTTT.

The rearrangement joins TRBV6-2 or TRBV6-3 to TRBJ1-6; D is uncertain. Germline values: CDR1 MNHEY, CDR2 SVGEGT. V shed 2 bases and J shed 9 bases, with 8 bases lying between them. This CDR3 is 13 amino acids long. The CDR3 region has the DNA TGTGCCAGCAGTTACACCCCGCCTTCACCCCTCCACTTT. Translating it yields CASSYTPPSPLHF.

The table lists this clonotype with many counts. V usage is TRBV7-2 and J usage is TRBJ2-1, with 7 positions matching TRBD2. Trimming took 2 bases from V and 3 from J; bases not matched to a gene: 4. In germline, CDR1 is SGHTA, CDR2 FQGNSA. This CDR3 has 15 residues. The CDR3 DNA reads TGTGCCAGCAGCTTAAGCGGGGAGTACTACAATGAGCAGTTCTTC. Residues: CASSLSGEYYNEQFF.